The 32 T cell receptor beta chains given below trace back to one sample, sequenced in a study of cytomegalovirus exposure and HLA in healthy donors (dated 2017 in TCRdb). Libraries came from the immunoSEQ multiplex PCR assay. For the multiplex PCR, a mixture combining 60 forward primers for TCR Vbeta segments and 13 reverse primers for TCR Jbeta segments was used. As stored in TCRdb, this immuneACCESS dataset retains in-frame rearrangements with V and J assigned. A fraction of the clones does not appear; measured against another copy, unresolved V genes explain less than half of the discrepancy, and the remainder lacks a known reason. The sample includes about 110,000 clones, with about 72% observed a single time. The top ten clonotypes cover roughly 2.3% of the sample. Sequencing was performed on PBMCs. The receptor set was obtained from a young man in good health and CMV-seronegative.

The chain uses TRBV5-1 and TRBJ1-1, with 9 positions matching TRBD1. This CDR3 spans 18 amino acids. The V gene end was trimmed by 5 bases and the J gene end by 0 bases; junction bases not matched to a gene: 14. Per the germline V gene, CDR1 is SGHRS and CDR2 is YFSETQ. The CDR3 sequence is CASRGGLGTGKLNTEAFF. In DNA, the CDR3 is TGCGCCAGCAGGGGGGGGTTGGGGACAGGGAAACTGAACACTGAAGCTTTCTTT.

Here the CDR3 DNA reads TGTGCCAGCAGCCCGCGGGGGCAGGCGAGGTCTGGCTACACCTTC. Translated: CASSPRGQARSGYTF. The chain employs TRBV7-2 and TRBJ1-2, with D possibly being TRBD1 (6 bases). This CDR3 has 15 residues. The germline V gene encodes CDR1 SGHTA and CDR2 FQGNSA. With 5 bases removed from V and 7 bases from J, the gap between germline ends came to 20 bases.

The rearrangement joins TRBV29-1 to TRBJ2-3, with 9 bases that match TRBD1. With V trimmed by 4 bases and J by 6 bases, 11 bases remained unmatched. CDR3 size: 15 residues. From germline, CDR1 is SQVTM and CDR2 ANQGSEA. The CDR3 spells CSVGGTQGADDTQYF. The CDR3 coding sequence is TGCAGCGTTGGGGGGACACAGGGGGCGGATGATACGCAGTATTTT.

This chain links TRBV29-1 with TRBJ1-2, with D unclear. CDR1 is SQVTM and CDR2 is ANQGSEA in the germline V gene. Trimming cost V 3 bases and J 4 bases, with 9 bases left between them. This CDR3 spans 12 amino acids. Written as DNA, the CDR3 is TGCAGCGTTGAGACACTTTCCTATGGCTACACCTTC. Translating it yields CSVETLSYGYTF.

This clone was seen only a few times. This sequence joins TRBV2 and TRBJ1-1, with D maybe TRBD1 (5 bases). V lost 10 bases and J lost 5, with 17 bases in between. Germline values: CDR1 SNHLY, CDR2 FYNNEI. The CDR3 contains 13 residues. The CDR3 here is CATRREEKTEAFF. CDR3 DNA: TGTGCCACTCGCAGGGAGGAGAAGACTGAAGCTTTCTTT.

This chain connects TRBV7-2 to TRBJ1-2, with D possibly TRBD1 on 6 matching bases. The CDR3 sequence is 14 residues long. Germline lookup yields CDR1 SGHTA and CDR2 FQGNSA. V dropped 3 bases and J dropped 4 bases, with 12 bases sitting between them. CDR3 sequence (DNA): TGTGCCAGCAGCTTCGAAACAGGGTTCTATGGCTACACCTTC. Its protein is CASSFETGFYGYTF.

This chain uses TRBV6-5 with TRBJ2-1; no clear D gene. The CDR3 contains 14 residues. Germline V gene data show CDR1 as MNHEY and CDR2 as SVGAGI. V lost 2 bases, J lost 8 bases, and 13 bases lay in between. CDR3 region: CASSYTPSSDEQFF. CDR3 sequence (DNA): TGTGCCAGCAGTTACACCCCCTCGAGCGATGAGCAGTTCTTC.

This chain joins TRBV29-1 and TRBJ2-2; D uncertain. Germline CDR1 is SQVTM and CDR2 is ANQGSEA. The CDR3 has 12 amino acids. V lost 5 bases and J lost 6, with 10 bases in between. The CDR3 loop reads CSVLSGPGELFF. DNA for the CDR3: TGCAGCGTTTTATCGGGTCCCGGGGAGCTGTTTTTT.

The chain is built from TRBV7-8 and TRBJ2-1; 11 bases fit TRBD2. The trim removed 3 bases at V and 14 bases at J, leaving 12 bases unmatched. The CDR3 consists of 15 residues. The germline V gene encodes CDR1 SGHVS and CDR2 FQNEAQ. The CDR3 spells CASSLGSSGGAEEFF. CDR3 in DNA: TGTGCCAGCAGCTTGGGAAGTAGCGGGGGGGCCGAGGAGTTCTTC.

This clone has a handful of counts. The CDR3 DNA reads as TGTGCCAGCAGCCAGGTCACTTGGAATTCACCCCTCCACTTT. It is translated as CASSQVTWNSPLHF. The V gene is TRBV6-1, the J gene TRBJ1-6; D gene unclear. Germline assignment: CDR1 MNHNS and CDR2 SASEGT. With 6 bases removed from V and 7 bases from J, the gap between germline ends came to 13 bases. The CDR3 spans 14 residues.

CDR3 in amino acids: CASSQDKGGLATDTQYF. The CDR3, as DNA: TGCGCCAGCAGCCAAGATAAAGGGGGACTAGCTACAGATACGCAGTATTTT. The chain has TRBV4-1 and TRBJ2-3, with 9 positions matching TRBD2. V shed 0 bases, J shed 3 bases, and the junction held 7 bases outside the gene matches. This CDR3 has 17 amino acids. Germline V CDR1 and CDR2: MGHRA, YSYEKL.

By share, this clone ranks as medium-sized. This chain links TRBV7-9 with TRBJ2-7; D perhaps matches TRBD1 (6 bases). Germline CDR1 SEHNR, CDR2 FQNEAQ (reference sequence). This CDR3 spans 13 amino acids. Trimming pared 5 bases from V and 2 bases from J, leaving 10 bases between. In nucleotides, the CDR3 is TGTGCCAGCAGCGATTGGACAGCCTACGAGCAGTACTTC. Protein: CASSDWTAYEQYF.

This chain connects TRBV4-1 to TRBJ2-2, with D tentatively TRBD1 (6 bases). This CDR3 is built from 17 residues. CDR1 MGHRA and CDR2 YSYEKL come from the germline V gene. Trimming took 5 bases from V and 0 from J, leaving 16 bases between them. DNA of the CDR3: TGCGCCAGCAGCTCTCCGGCAGGGGACGCGAACACCGGGGAGCTGTTTTTT. As protein: CASSSPAGDANTGELFF.

On this clone itself: The junction shows a germline mismatch at one end, possibly a read error. This chain joins TRBV7-9 and TRBJ2-3; D is uncertain. The germline gives CDR1 SEHNR, CDR2 FQNEAQ (reference sequence). CDR3 length equals 12 residues. The CDR3 nucleotides are TGTTCCAGCTCTGACTCTCCGGATACGCAGTATTTT. This gives the protein CSSSDSPDTQYF.

The chain employs TRBV2 and TRBJ2-2; D remains ambiguous. The CDR3 runs 15 residues. Germline V gene data show CDR1 as SNHLY and CDR2 as FYNNEI. V was shortened by 1 base and J by 1 base, with 7 bases between the two germline ends. CDR3 in amino acids: CASSEVSVNTGELFF. The DNA for the CDR3 is TGTGCCAGCAGTGAAGTTTCGGTGAACACCGGGGAGCTGTTTTTT.

This sequence joins TRBV18 and TRBJ1-5; 7 bases match TRBD1. This CDR3 is built from 14 residues. Unmatched junction bases numbered 4, after V lost 2 bases and J lost 6 bases. Looked up from germline, CDR1 is KGHSH and CDR2 is LQKENI. CDR3 DNA: TGTGCCAGCTCACCATCAGGGGGGAGTCAGCCCCAGCATTTT. The encoded protein is CASSPSGGSQPQHF.

The rearrangement links TRBV25-1 to TRBJ2-5, with TRBD1 identical over 9 bases. CDR1 is MGHDK and CDR2 is SYGVNS in the germline V gene. The ends lost 4 bases at V and 5 bases at J; junction bases unmatched: 5. The CDR3 length is 14 residues. The CDR3: CASSVQGAGETQYF. CDR3 bases: TGTGCCAGCAGTGTACAGGGGGCTGGGGAGACCCAGTACTTC.

The sample holds a few counts of this clone. This sequence joins TRBV6-5 and TRBJ2-7; D ambiguous. V was shortened by 8 bases and J by 0 bases, with 11 bases between the two germline ends. Germline V gene lookup returns CDR1 MNHEY and CDR2 SVGAGI. The CDR3 spans 13 residues. The CDR3 loop reads CASRRQSSYEQYF. CDR3 in DNA: TGTGCCAGCCGGCGGCAGAGCTCCTACGAGCAGTACTTC.

CDR3 loop: CASSLNVGRGWYEQYF. The CDR3 DNA is TGTGCCAGCAGCTTAAATGTGGGCAGGGGATGGTACGAGCAGTACTTC. The V gene is TRBV7-7, the J gene TRBJ2-7; maybe TRBD1 (6 bases). The CDR3 totals 16 residues. Looked up from germline, CDR1 is SSHAT and CDR2 is FNYEAQ (reference sequence). V was shortened by 2 bases and J by 4 bases, with 18 bases between the two germline ends.

This sequence joins TRBV5-1 and TRBJ2-2; 8 nucleotides align to TRBD1. Looked up from germline, CDR1 is SGHRS and CDR2 is YFSETQ. This CDR3 is 15 amino acids long. V gave up 4 bases and J gave up 7 bases; unmatched junction bases: 9. CDR3 loop: CASSDNRGMGGELFF. Here the CDR3 DNA reads TGCGCCAGCAGCGACAACAGGGGGATGGGCGGGGAGCTGTTTTTT.

This sequence joins TRBV7-2 and TRBJ2-7; tentatively, D is TRBD1 (6 bases). The CDR3 runs 14 residues. Germline V gene lookup returns CDR1 SGHTA and CDR2 FQGNSA. Trimming pared 5 bases from V and 6 bases from J, leaving 17 bases between. The CDR3 bases are TGTGCCAGCAGCCCCGCAGGGGCCACTCTCGAGCAGTACTTC. This sequence encodes CASSPAGATLEQYF.

CDR3 sequence: CASSQVQNYEQYF. The DNA of the CDR3 is TGTGCCAGCAGCCAAGTACAGAACTACGAGCAGTACTTC. This chain connects TRBV4-2 to TRBJ2-7; D not certain. This CDR3 contains 13 residues. The germline V gene has CDR1 LGHNA and CDR2 YNFKEQ. Between the trimmed V and J ends, which lost 1 base and 3 bases, there was a span of 7 bases.

The chain uses TRBV11-2 and TRBJ2-2; 7 bases are shared with TRBD2. Trimming at V came to 5 bases and at J to 2 bases, leaving 5 bases not matched to a gene. Germline CDR1 is SGHAT and CDR2 is FQNNGV. This CDR3 comprises 15 residues. This CDR3 reads CASSAGVVNTGELFF. The CDR3 nucleotides are TGTGCCAGCAGCGCGGGAGTGGTCAACACCGGGGAGCTGTTTTTT.

In its sample, this clone was seen a few times. The chain combines TRBV6-4 with TRBJ2-1; 11 nucleotides line up with TRBD1. The length of the CDR3 is 15 residues. Germline V gene lookup returns CDR1 MRHNA and CDR2 SNTAGT. The V and J ends lost 3 bases and 3 bases, in that order; junction bases with no gene match: 1. Written as DNA, the CDR3 is TGTGCCAGCAGTGAGGGACAGGGGGACTACAATGAGCAGTTCTTC. It translates to CASSEGQGDYNEQFF.

The sample holds one count of this clone. The chain couples TRBV5-4 to TRBJ2-3, with TRBD2 identical over 9 bases. The V and J ends lost 4 bases and 2 bases, in that order; junction bases with no gene match: 8. From germline, CDR1 is SGHNT and CDR2 YYREEE (reference sequence). This CDR3 spans 16 amino acids. The DNA of the CDR3 is TGTGCCAGCAGCAGCGGGACTAGCAGAACCACAGATACGCAGTATTTT. Translated: CASSSGTSRTTDTQYF.

V and J are TRBV2 and TRBJ1-1, with 7 bases aligning to TRBD1. Germline V gene sequence: CDR1 SNHLY, CDR2 FYNNEI. V was clipped by 6 bases and J by 3 bases; unmatched bases: 10. CDR3 size: 15 residues. The CDR3 loop is CASRPDRAGHTEAFF. The DNA of the CDR3 is TGTGCCAGCAGACCTGACAGGGCGGGTCACACTGAAGCTTTCTTT.

V and J are TRBV9 and TRBJ2-3, with D maybe TRBD1 (6 bases). In germline, CDR1 is SGDLS, CDR2 YYNGEE. The V end lost 0 bases, the J end lost 1 base, and 9 bases lay between the germline ends. This CDR3 is built from 15 residues. The CDR3: CASSVVRQGTDTQYF. The DNA for the CDR3 is TGTGCCAGCAGCGTAGTTAGACAGGGCACAGATACGCAGTATTTT.

V usage is TRBV14 and J usage is TRBJ2-7, with 7 bases aligning to TRBD1. This CDR3 has 14 residues. V shed 4 bases and J 7 bases; nucleotides not matched to a gene: 10. Looked up from germline, CDR1 is SGHDN and CDR2 is FVKESK. The CDR3 sequence: CASSPRTGGGEQYF. As DNA, the CDR3 is TGTGCCAGCAGCCCCCGGACAGGCGGCGGGGAGCAGTACTTC. Drawing the rest from reference TRBV14 and TRBJ2-7, the complete variable domain is EAGVTQFPSHSVIEKGQTVTLRCDPISGHDNLYWYRRVMGKEIKFLLHFVKESKQDESGMPNNRFLAERTGGTYSTLKVQPAELEDSGVYFCASSPRTGGGEQYFGPGTRLTVT.

Turning to this clone: This same CDR3 is encoded by further DNA sequences in the sample. The chain combines TRBV9 with TRBJ1-2; the match to TRBD1 covers 7 bases. This CDR3 region has 13 residues. Germline V gene sequence: CDR1 SGDLS, CDR2 YYNGEE. V shed 0 bases and J 8 bases; nucleotides not matched to a gene: 4. CDR3 nucleotides: TGTGCCAGCAGCGTAGATCAGGGGGGAGGCTACACCTTC. Protein product: CASSVDQGGGYTF. The full variable domain, rest sourced from reference TRBV9 and TRBJ1-2, is DSGVTQTPKHLITATGQRVTLRCSPRSGDLSVYWYQQSLDQGLQFLIQYYNGEERAKGNILERFSAQQFPDLHSELNLSSLELGDSALYFCASSVDQGGGYTFGSGTRLTVV.

The V gene is TRBV7-9, the J gene TRBJ1-1; 12 bases are shared with TRBD1. CDR1 and CDR2 from the germline V gene are SEHNR and FQNEAQ (reference sequence). This CDR3 comprises 15 residues. V shed 5 bases and J 3 bases; nucleotides not matched to a gene: 4. CDR3 in DNA: TGTGCCAGCAGCCCAGGGACAGGGGGCTACACTGAAGCTTTCTTT. Amino acid sequence: CASSPGTGGYTEAFF.

The CDR3 sequence: CSAGFSYEQYF. CDR3 bases: TGCAGCGCCGGTTTCTCCTACGAGCAGTACTTC. This sequence joins TRBV29-1 and TRBJ2-7; the D is unclear. CDR3 length equals 11 residues. Germline assignment: CDR1 SQVTM and CDR2 ANQGSEA. V lost 7 bases, J lost 0 bases, and 7 bases lay in between.

This rearrangement joins TRBV9 to TRBJ2-1, with TRBD2 as a possible D gene (6 bases). The germline V and J ends were trimmed by 0 bases and 7 bases, with 14 bases remaining between them. Per germline, CDR1 SGDLS and CDR2 YYNGEE. The CDR3 extends over 15 amino acids. CDR3 DNA sequence: TGTGCCAGCAGCGTAGAAGGGAGGTCCGGGAATGAGCAGTTCTTC. It codes for CASSVEGRSGNEQFF.